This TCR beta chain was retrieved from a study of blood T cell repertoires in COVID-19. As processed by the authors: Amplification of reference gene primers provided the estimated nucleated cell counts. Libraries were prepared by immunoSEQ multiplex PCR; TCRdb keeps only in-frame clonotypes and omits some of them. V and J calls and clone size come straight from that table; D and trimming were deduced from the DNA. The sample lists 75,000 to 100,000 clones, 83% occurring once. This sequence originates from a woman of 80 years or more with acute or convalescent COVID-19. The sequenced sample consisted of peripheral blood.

CDR3 region: CATSDLTGGSRTDTQYF. The CDR3 DNA reads TGTGCCACCAGTGATTTGACAGGCGGTTCCCGCACAGATACGCAGTATTTT. The rearrangement uses TRBV24-1 and TRBJ2-3; TRBD1 is a possible D gene (5 bases). Germline-derived CDR1 and CDR2 are KGHDR and SFDVKD. V lost 0 bases and J lost 1, with 13 bases in between. This CDR3 contains 17 residues.